The following is a TCR beta chain sequence with its context. The source of the sample is a study of blood T cell repertoires in COVID-19. Study-level background: In each case, the material was cDNA or gDNA derived from T cells, B-cell-depleted T cells, or PBMCs.

Patients in Seattle were enrolled during active infection, then followed longitudinally. CDR3 length: 15 residues. From germline, CDR1 is SGHVS and CDR2 FNYEAQ. Trimming removed 4 bases from V and 5 bases from J; junction bases left unmatched: 7. Sequenced by immunoSEQ multiplex PCR; TCRdb stores in-frame clones only, minus some. Seen here are roughly 160,000 clones, around 82% observed once, and the top ten hold about 6.9%. The receptor's source is a man older than 75 with COVID-19, enrolled during active disease. The material sequenced was peripheral blood. The V and J genes are TRBV7-6 and TRBJ2-2, with 7 positions matching TRBD2. Here the CDR3 DNA reads TGTGCCAGCAGCTCACCAGCCGGGGGGACCGGGGAGCTGTTTTTT. This sequence encodes CASSSPAGGTGELFF.